This entry features one TCR beta chain sequence. Antigen: not known. This entry comes from a study of cytomegalovirus exposure and HLA in healthy donors. V gave up 1 base and J gave up 4 bases, with 13 bases separating them. This CDR3 is built from 15 residues. Looked up from germline, CDR1 is ENHRY and CDR2 is SYGVKD. Findings of the study overall: Later work found that TCR association rates differed between HLA loci; DRB1 had the most and HLA-C the fewest. In a later analysis, compared with equally common non-associated chains, HLA-associated beta chains were more expanded. Association of fewer than 20,000 TCR beta sequences with HLA alleles was found at 0.05 false discovery rate in a later analysis. The authors enumerated over 150 TCR beta chains as linked to cytomegalovirus.

With 60 Vbeta and 13 Jbeta primers, the PCR was carried out. Sequencing was performed with immunoSEQ multiplex PCR; in TCRdb, only in-frame clones are kept and a portion is missing. This table holds under 200,000 clones, roughly 75% found once. Sequenced sample: PBMCs. The gene calls are TRBV10-3 and TRBJ1-2; D possibly corresponds to TRBD1 (5 bases). This receptor was taken from a woman aged 45 to 65 in good health and CMV-seropositive. This chain's CDR3 is CAISEYGGGAYGYTF. The CDR3 DNA follows: TGTGCCATCAGTGAGTACGGCGGTGGGGCCTATGGCTACACCTTC.